The rows below give T cell receptor beta chains drawn from one sample of a study of breast tumors, draining lymph nodes, adjacent tissues. TCRdb used MiXCR to reprocess the multiplex PCR reads, holding one entry per CDR3 protein. This table has 50,000 to 75,000 distinct CDR3 sequences, around three fifths appearing once. The sample comprised breast tumor tissue. Source of these receptors: a female donor with breast cancer. Some clones in this sample may be carry-over from other donors' samples. The CDR3 runs from the conserved cysteine through the conserved F or W.

V	J	CDR3
TRBV20-1	TRBJ1-3	CSASEGISGNTIYF
TRBV5-5	TRBJ2-5	CASRSPGTSGGTQYF
TRBV19	TRBJ2-5	CASSGPGGALETQYF
TRBV7-8	TRBJ2-5	CASSRIAGALYQETQYF
TRBV12-3/TRBV12-4	TRBJ2-1	CASSLAYNEQFF
TRBV7-2	TRBJ1-2	CASSHYEGNYGYTF
TRBV13	TRBJ2-1	CASSPPGQGAQPFYEQFF
TRBV5-1	TRBJ2-1	CASSLVGGLDYNEQFF
TRBV20-1	TRBJ2-7	CSARDPGQGYEQYF
TRBV11-2	TRBJ2-5	CASSSMYQETQYF
TRBV24-1	TRBJ2-3	CATSDSTQGPWYF
TRBV5-1	TRBJ2-1	CASSLVGPSNEQFF
TRBV7-7	TRBJ2-6	CASSLESGANVLTF
TRBV19	TRBJ2-2	CASTTGQGISGELFF
TRBV5-1	TRBJ2-3	CASSPYSGSEDTQYF
TRBV7-3	TRBJ2-3	CASSPYSADTQYF
TRBV5-1	TRBJ1-6	CASRGGTGNSPLHF
TRBV6-5	TRBJ2-5	CASSRDNLQETQYF
TRBV7-8	TRBJ2-7	CASSLAGSYEQYF
TRBV9	TRBJ1-2	CASSGGTGKHGYTF
TRBV30	TRBJ2-5	CAWSVNRGPAETQYF
TRBV20-1	TRBJ2-7	CSARVPSGSYEQYF
TRBV24-1	TRBJ1-6	CATSDSPLHF
TRBV9	TRBJ2-3	CASSVEGHSRADTQYF
TRBV7-2	TRBJ2-3	CASSFGLAGGTGTQYF
TRBV4-1	TRBJ2-7	CASSQEGTSEQYF
TRBV6-4	TRBJ2-1	CASRGQGNNEQFF
TRBV5-1	TRBJ1-4	CASSLSAAGENEKLFF
TRBV7-9	TRBJ1-2	CASNRGGDANYGYTF